The 24 T cell receptor beta chains given below trace back to one sample, sequenced in a study of blood T cells in healthy people across ages. A second PCR of about 7 to 12 cycles used a sample-barcoded 5' primer and a J-beta primer mix. One entry per CDR3 protein results from TCRdb running MiXCR on the 5' RACE reads. The table shows some 780,000 distinct CDR3 sequences, with roughly 56% occurring only once. Specimen: blood. The receptors shown here come from a man aged 35-49 years in good health.

The table lists this clonotype with a count of one. The chain's CDR3 is CASSVMASSGANVLTF. CDR3 DNA: TGTGCCAGCAGCGTAATGGCCAGCTCTGGGGCCAACGTCCTGACTTTC. The chain couples TRBV9 to TRBJ2-6; D is ambiguous. The CDR3 covers 16 residues. Trimming removed 1 base at V and 0 bases at J, with 8 bases between. Germline V gene sequence: CDR1 SGDLS, CDR2 YYNGEE.

The V gene is TRBV5-5, the J gene TRBJ1-4, with a weak D call TRBD1 (5 bases). The germline V and J ends were trimmed by 4 bases and 1 base, with 14 bases remaining between them. The V gene's germline CDR1 is SGHKS and CDR2 YYEKEE (reference sequence). This CDR3 contains 16 residues. The CDR3 nucleotides are TGTGCCAGCAGCCCATTGTACGGGGGAACTAATGAAAAACTGTTTTTT. Its translation: CASSPLYGGTNEKLFF.

In this sample, this clonotype turned up many times. The chain carries TRBV4-1 and TRBJ2-5; the match to TRBD2 covers 7 bases. The V segment lost 0 bases and the J segment 2 bases; nucleotides outside the gene matches: 3. The CDR3 length is 15 residues. Germline values: CDR1 MGHRA, CDR2 YSYEKL. The CDR3 coding sequence is TGCGCCAGCAGCCAAGATGGGAGGGAACAAGAGACCCAGTACTTC. Its protein is CASSQDGREQETQYF.

Regarding this clonotype: An end of the junction does not agree with germline; a read error may underlie this. This sequence joins TRBV20-1 and TRBJ2-7; TRBD2 might be the D (6 bases). The end of the DNA fits TRBJ2-5 better, so the J call may be wrong. CDR1 and CDR2 from the germline V gene are DFQATT and SNEGSKA (reference sequence). This CDR3 spans 13 amino acids. Here the CDR3 DNA reads TGCAGCGCTATCACGGGGGAAGAAGAGACCCAGTACTTC. Protein product: CSAITGEEETQYF.

V is TRBV12-3 or TRBV12-4 and J is TRBJ2-1; D might be TRBD1 (5 bases). The ends were cut back, 3 bases at V and 0 bases at J, with 12 bases in the middle. The CDR3 loop spans 16 amino acids. CDR3 sequence (DNA): TGTGCCAGCAGTTTTAGGGCGACAGTCTCCTACAATGAGCAGTTCTTC. It encodes CASSFRATVSYNEQFF.

The chain uses TRBV29-1 and TRBJ2-7; TRBD1 aligns across 10 bases. The J segment lost 4 bases and the V segment lost 1 base, leaving 16 bases of the junction unmatched. This CDR3 is 18 amino acids long. Germline lookup yields CDR1 SQVTM and CDR2 ANQGSEA. CDR3 DNA: TGCAGCGTTGAAGGGGCCGGGACAGGGGACGTTAAACTTTACGAGCAGTACTTC. Protein product: CSVEGAGTGDVKLYEQYF.

The chain recombines TRBV12-3 or TRBV12-4 with TRBJ2-2, with 8 bases fitting TRBD1. Germline trimming cut 5 bases from V and 3 bases from J; bases unmatched to any gene: 11. The length of the CDR3 is 17 residues. For the CDR3, the DNA is TGTGCCAGCAGTGGAGGCATCAGGGGGCTGGACACCGGGGAGCTGTTTTTT. This translates into CASSGGIRGLDTGELFF.

The chain has TRBV2 and TRBJ2-3; no clear D. The CDR3 runs to 15 residues. V gave up 6 bases and J gave up 2 bases, with 15 bases separating them. Looked up from germline, CDR1 is SNHLY and CDR2 is FYNNEI. CDR3 protein: CASSPKTSLTDTQYF. The CDR3, as DNA: TGTGCCAGCAGCCCGAAGACGAGCCTCACAGATACGCAGTATTTT.

The chain combines TRBV5-1 with TRBJ2-3, with D tentatively TRBD1 (5 bases). This CDR3 is built from 15 residues. Trimming pared 4 bases from V and 2 bases from J, leaving 14 bases between. Per the germline V gene, CDR1 is SGHRS and CDR2 is YFSETQ. The CDR3 reads CASSGFGAVTDTQYF. The CDR3, as DNA: TGCGCCAGCAGCGGATTTGGGGCAGTCACAGATACGCAGTATTTT. The full variable domain, completed using reference TRBV5-1 and TRBJ2-3, is KAGVTQTPRYLIKTRGQQVTLSCSPISGHRSVSWYQQTPGQGLQFLFEYFSETQRNKGNFPGRFSGRQFSNSRSEMNVSTLELGDSALYLCASSGFGAVTDTQYFGPGTRLTVL.

This chain connects TRBV18 to TRBJ2-1; no clear D gene. With 4 bases removed from V and 8 bases from J, the gap between germline ends came to 12 bases. The CDR3 runs to 13 residues. The germline CDR1 and CDR2 sequences are KGHSH and LQKENI. CDR3 protein: CASSLGEMDEQFF. DNA for the CDR3: TGTGCCAGCTCACTTGGGGAAATGGATGAGCAGTTCTTC.

This sequence joins TRBV12-3 or TRBV12-4 and TRBJ2-1, with D possibly matching TRBD2 (7 bases). This CDR3 region has 12 residues. V lost 4 bases to trimming and J lost 10 bases, with 11 bases between them. CDR3 sequence (DNA): TGTGCCAGCAGTTGGGGGGGACAAGAGCAGTTCTTC. Its protein is CASSWGGQEQFF.

The chain couples TRBV4-2 to TRBJ2-5; TRBD1 matches 8 bases. J was trimmed by 0 bases and V by 6 bases; bases with no gene match: 9. CDR3 size: 16 residues. Per the germline V gene, CDR1 is LGHNA and CDR2 is YNFKEQ. CDR3 nucleotide sequence: TGTGCCAGCAGTCCCGAGACAGGGGTGTACCAAGAGACCCAGTACTTC. Protein sequence: CASSPETGVYQETQYF.

The chain carries TRBV10-3 and TRBJ2-1; TRBD1 might be the D (6 bases). This CDR3 is built from 14 residues. The germline V gene has CDR1 ENHRY and CDR2 SYGVKD. Trimming took off 6 bases at V and 5 bases at J, with 14 bases between the two ends. The CDR3 DNA sequence: TGTGCCATCAGGAAACAGGGAATCCACAATGAGCAGTTCTTC. Protein: CAIRKQGIHNEQFF.

The rearrangement links TRBV5-1 to TRBJ2-7, with 8 positions matching TRBD1. V dropped 1 base and J dropped 3; count of bases not matched to a gene: 3. Germline V CDR1 and CDR2: SGHRS, YFSETQ. The CDR3 consists of 14 residues. The CDR3 sequence: CASSLRGQDYEQYF. Written as DNA, the CDR3 is TGCGCCAGCAGCTTGAGGGGACAGGACTACGAGCAGTACTTC.

The CDR3 here is CASTHSGAQPTYEQYF. The CDR3 bases are TGTGCCAGCACCCATTCCGGGGCCCAACCCACCTACGAGCAGTACTTC. The V and J genes are TRBV28 and TRBJ2-7; D assignment may be TRBD1 or TRBD2 (5 bases each). V was shortened by 7 bases and J by 2 bases, with 21 bases between the two germline ends. The germline V gene has CDR1 MDHEN and CDR2 SYDVKM. The CDR3 totals 16 residues. The full variable domain, in which reference TRBV28 and TRBJ2-7 provide the parts outside the CDR3, is DVKVTQSSRYLVKRTGEKVFLECVQDMDHENMFWYRQDPGLGLRLIYFSYDVKMKEKGDIPEGYSVSREKKERFSLILESASTNQTSMYLCASTHSGAQPTYEQYFGPGTRLTVT.

In this sample, this clonotype turned up once. J is TRBJ1-1 and V is TRBV3-1; D is unresolved. V gave up 7 bases and J gave up 1 base, with 10 bases separating them. There are 13 residues in the CDR3. Germline V gives CDR1 LGHDT, CDR2 YNNKEL (reference sequence). CDR3 DNA: TGTGCCAGCACCTATAGCAAGAACACTGAAGCTTTCTTT. Its translation is CASTYSKNTEAFF. The full variable domain, completed using reference TRBV3-1 and TRBJ1-1, is DTAVSQTPKYLVTQMGNDKSIKCEQNLGHDTMYWYKQDSKKFLKIMFSYNNKELIINETVPNRFSPKSPDKAHLNLHINSLELGDSAVYFCASTYSKNTEAFFGQGTRLTVV.

This rearrangement joins TRBV12-3 or TRBV12-4 to TRBJ1-2, with D possibly being TRBD1 (5 bases). The CDR3 contains 16 residues. V was pared by 0 bases and J by 4 bases, with 15 bases between. CDR3 DNA sequence: TGTGCCAGCAGTTTAGCGGGCCGACAGACTGTCTATGGCTACACCTTC. This sequence encodes CASSLAGRQTVYGYTF.

V gene TRBV7-3 combines with J gene TRBJ2-4; 7 positions match TRBD2. Germline CDR1 and CDR2: SGHTA and FQGTGA. The CDR3 is made up of 14 amino acids. V trimming: 5 bases; J trimming: 5 bases; junction bases outside the gene matches: 6. CDR3 sequence reads: CASSVGRGENIQYF. The CDR3 DNA reads TGTGCCAGCAGCGTAGGGAGGGGAGAAAACATTCAGTACTTC.

The V gene is TRBV6-1, the J gene TRBJ2-1; D is possibly TRBD2 (6 bases). V gave up 3 bases and J gave up 6 bases, with 9 bases separating them. There are 13 residues in the CDR3. Germline CDR1 is MNHNS and CDR2 is SASEGT. Here the CDR3 DNA reads TGTGCCAGCAGTGACACTAGCATCAATGAGCAGTTCTTC. Translating it yields CASSDTSINEQFF.

The chain recombines TRBV5-1 with TRBJ1-4, with 8 bases fitting TRBD1. This CDR3 is 15 amino acids long. Looked up from germline, CDR1 is SGHRS and CDR2 is YFSETQ. Germline trimming cut 4 bases from V and 8 bases from J; bases unmatched to any gene: 10. CDR3 bases: TGCGCCAGCAGCACATCAGGGGGCGGTGGAGAAAAACTGTTTTTT. This gives the protein CASSTSGGGGEKLFF.

The gene calls are TRBV29-1 and TRBJ1-2, with 7 bases fitting TRBD1. The V and J ends lost 4 bases and 5 bases, in that order; junction bases with no gene match: 4. This CDR3 is built from 12 residues. The germline V gene has CDR1 SQVTM and CDR2 ANQGSEA. CDR3 sequence reads: CSVVTRGYGYTF. CDR3 in DNA: TGCAGCGTTGTAACCAGGGGGTATGGCTACACCTTC.

About this clonotype itself: The junction does not match germline at one end; this may be a read error. The CDR3 coding sequence is TGTGCCAGCAGCGTATCGGACAGCAAGTACAAGGAGCAGTTCTTC. Translation gives CASSVSDSKYKEQFF. The genes are TRBV9 and TRBJ2-1; D is possibly TRBD1 (6 bases). The germline gives CDR1 SGDLS, CDR2 YYNGEE. This CDR3 comprises 15 residues.

This rearrangement joins TRBV20-1 to TRBJ1-1; 9 bases align to TRBD1. The CDR3 covers 12 residues. Germline-derived CDR1 and CDR2 are DFQATT and SNEGSKA (reference sequence). V shed 6 bases, J shed 7 bases, and the junction held 6 bases outside the gene matches. Here the CDR3 reads CSARQGGHEAFF. CDR3 sequence (DNA): TGCAGTGCAAGACAGGGGGGACATGAAGCTTTCTTT.

The chain recombines TRBV4-3 with TRBJ2-4; unclear D gene. The J call may be mistaken, given a closer DNA end match to TRBJ2-7. The germline V gene encodes CDR1 LGHNA and CDR2 YSLEER. This CDR3 has 13 amino acids. CDR3 region: CASSQKVYYEQYF. For the CDR3, the DNA is TGCGCCAGCAGCCAAAAAGTCTATTACGAGCAGTACTTC.